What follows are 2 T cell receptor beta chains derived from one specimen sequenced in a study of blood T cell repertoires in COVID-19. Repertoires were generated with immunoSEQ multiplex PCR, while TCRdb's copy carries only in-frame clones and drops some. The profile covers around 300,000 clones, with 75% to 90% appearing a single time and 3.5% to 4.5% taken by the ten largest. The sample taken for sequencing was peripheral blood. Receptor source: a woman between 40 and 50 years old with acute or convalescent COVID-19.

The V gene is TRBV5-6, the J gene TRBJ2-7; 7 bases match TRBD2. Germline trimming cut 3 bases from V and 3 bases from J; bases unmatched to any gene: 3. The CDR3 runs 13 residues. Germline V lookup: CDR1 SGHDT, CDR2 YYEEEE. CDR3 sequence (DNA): TGTGCCAGCAGCTGGGAGGGGTACTACGAGCAGTACGTC. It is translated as CASSWEGYYEQYV.

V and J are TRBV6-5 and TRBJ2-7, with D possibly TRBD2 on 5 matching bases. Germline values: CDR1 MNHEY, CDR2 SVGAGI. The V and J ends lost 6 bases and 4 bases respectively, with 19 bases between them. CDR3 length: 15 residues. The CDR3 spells CASSASEAVVYEQYV. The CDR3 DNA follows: TGTGCCAGCAGCGCCTCGGAAGCGGTCGTGTACGAGCAGTACGTC.